Described below is a single TCR beta chain sequence and its context. Next came a second PCR, run for about 6 to 12 cycles, which used a sample-barcoded 5' primer along with a J-beta primer mix. From the 5' RACE reads, TCRdb called clonotypes with MiXCR, one entry per CDR3 protein. The table has about 680,000 distinct CDR3 sequences, over 45% seen once. Germline V lookup: CDR1 LGHDT, CDR2 YNNKEL (reference sequence). The CDR3 consists of 14 residues. The V and J ends lost 1 base and 7 bases respectively, with 13 bases between them. This entry is derived from a study of blood T cells in healthy people across ages.

The sequencing sample was made of blood. The rearrangement links TRBV3-1 to TRBJ1-2; D is undetermined. The TCR was taken from a woman in her sixties or seventies in good health. The CDR3 DNA reads as TGTGCCAGCAGCCAAGGTGACAATATCGGTGGCTACACCTTC. It yields the protein CASSQGDNIGGYTF.